This T cell receptor (beta chain) stems from a study of CD8 T cells in Susac syndrome. Overall study findings and caveats: CD4+ T cell repertoires in Susac syndrome exhibited no evidence of clonal expansion.

This clonotype has just one count. No antigen is known for it. Random hexamers were used to reverse transcribe the RNA input (about 0.45 to 1 ug). An immunoSEQ multiplex PCR generated amplified TCR beta CDR3 products spanning 54 Vbeta and 13 Jbeta. TCRdb processed the immunoSEQ multiplex PCR reads anew with MiXCR; each CDR3 protein has one entry. This sample has roughly 250,000 distinct CDR3 sequences; about 95% occur once, and the top ten carry 0.08% to 0.11%. CDR3 length: 10 amino acids. The germline CDR1 and CDR2 sequences are MNHNS and SASEGT. V lost 3 bases to trimming and J lost 11 bases, with 6 bases between them. The patients with Susac syndrome satisfied recently defined diagnostic criteria for either definite or probable disease.

The TCR originated in a human donor with Susac syndrome. The sequencing sample was made of CD4+ T cells from PBMCs. The chain has TRBV6-1 and TRBJ2-3; D unclear. The CDR3 DNA follows: TGTGCCAGCAGTGAGTACGGGCAGTATTTT. Translated: CASSEYGQYF.